This T cell receptor beta chain stems from a study of beta chain features in type 1 diabetes. Study information: Examination covered under 120 million sorted cells spanning all samples.

Study-level points and caveats: There was a moderate but significant shortening of TCRB CDR3s in all four CD4+ subsets of Type 1 diabetes patients.

The table lists this clone with a few counts. The antigen is undetermined. Sorting with CD45RO/CCR7/CD25/CD127/CD95/CD27 yielded naive, central memory, regulatory and stem-like memory CD4+ cells. The sequenced template was cDNA made from the entire isolated RNA. Naive, central memory and regulatory T cell samples averaged roughly 3.7 million reads. Sequencing used immunoSEQ multiplex PCR; TCRdb keeps in-frame clones, though not all of them. The profile shows 400,000 to 600,000 clones, 30% of them singletons. The material sequenced was naive CD4+ T cells from blood. This clonotype was obtained from a man aged 18-30 years in good health.

For the CDR3, the DNA is TGTGCCAGCAGCTCTTTGAGCGGAAACACAGATACGCAGTATTTT. Translated: CASSSLSGNTDTQYF. The genes are TRBV9 and TRBJ2-3; possibly TRBD2 for D (5 bases). The CDR3 spans 15 residues. Trimming took off 4 bases at V and 2 bases at J, with 14 bases between the two ends. The germline V gene encodes CDR1 SGDLS and CDR2 YYNGEE.